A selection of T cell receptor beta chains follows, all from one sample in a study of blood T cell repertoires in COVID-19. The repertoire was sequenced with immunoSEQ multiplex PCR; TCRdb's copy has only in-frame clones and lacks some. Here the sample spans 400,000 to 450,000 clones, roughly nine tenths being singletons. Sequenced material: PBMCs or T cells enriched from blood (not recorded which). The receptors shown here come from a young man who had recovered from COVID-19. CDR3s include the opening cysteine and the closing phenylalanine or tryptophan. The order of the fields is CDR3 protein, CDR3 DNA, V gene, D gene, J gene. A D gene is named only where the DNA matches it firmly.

CASESGGELFF TGTGCCAGCGAATCGGGCGGGGAGCTGTTTTTT TRBV6-5 . TRBJ2-2
CASSLLQGSSYEQYF TGTGCCAGCAGTTTATTGCAGGGGAGCTCCTACGAGCAGTACTTC TRBV28 . TRBJ2-7
CASSFYPRAGANVLTF TGTGCCAGCAGCTTTTACCCCCGGGCTGGGGCCAACGTCCTGACTTTC TRBV7-9 . TRBJ2-6
CASSWTSGNEQFF TGTGCCAGCAGTTGGACTAGCGGGAACGAGCAGTTCTTC TRBV27 TRBD2 TRBJ2-1
CASSLEPSSGNTIYF TGTGCCAGCAGCTTAGAACCGAGCTCTGGAAACACCATATATTTT TRBV7-2 . TRBJ1-3
CASRGGFSNQPQHF TGTGCCAGCAGGGGAGGGTTTAGCAATCAGCCCCAGCATTTT TRBV2 . TRBJ1-5
CASSLETGLNQPQHF TGTGCCAGCAGCTTGGAAACAGGGTTAAATCAGCCCCAGCATTTT TRBV7-8 . TRBJ1-5
CASSVGLAGRSTDTQYF TGTGCCAGCAGCGTAGGACTAGCGGGCCGTAGCACAGATACGCAGTATTTT TRBV9 TRBD2 TRBJ2-3
CASSQTEGRLNGYTF TGTGCCAGCAGCCAAACCGAAGGGAGGTTGAACGGCTACACCTTC TRBV3-1/TRBV3-2 . TRBJ1-2
CASSLENYGYTF TGTGCCAGCAGTTTAGAGAACTATGGCTACACCTTC TRBV28 . TRBJ1-2
CASSLGPGEQFF TGCGCCAGCAGCTTGGGGCCGGGTGAGCAGTTCTTC TRBV5-1 . TRBJ2-1
CASSFWTGSDEQFF TGTGCCAGCAGTTTTTGGACAGGGAGCGATGAGCAGTTCTTC TRBV27 TRBD1 TRBJ2-1
CASSLTGTLSSGQYF TGTGCCAGCAGTTTGACCGGGACATTATCATCGGGGCAGTACTTC TRBV6-5 . TRBJ2-7
CASSSNEQYF TGTGCCAGCAGTTCTAACGAGCAGTACTTC TRBV12-3/TRBV12-4 . TRBJ2-7
CASSQDSDEQFF TGTGCCAGCAGCCAAGATTCGGATGAGCAGTTCTTC TRBV3-1/TRBV3-2 . TRBJ2-1
CAWSSGYRMNTEAFF TGTGCCTGGAGTAGTGGGTACAGGATGAACACTGAAGCTTTCTTT TRBV30 . TRBJ1-1
CASSFGQGTYEQYF TGTGCCAGCAGTTTTGGTCAGGGGACCTACGAGCAGTACTTC TRBV28 . TRBJ2-7